This T cell receptor beta chain was sequenced for a study of shared clonotypes between healthy human individuals. Study in general: Each donor contributed plates that comprised three CD4 naive, three CD4 memory, two CD8 naive and one CD8 memory. Findings and limits, study-wide: Blood was the sole source, and tissue repertoires probably differ.

Turning to this clone: Its antigen is unknown.

Trimming took 3 bases from V and 0 from J; bases not matched to a gene: 15. CDR3 length: 18 amino acids. Germline values: CDR1 GTSNPN, CDR2 SVGIG (reference sequence). Per sorted-subset replicate PCR, input was approximately 200 ng DNA, representing around 28,000 T cell genomes. Some clones are missing from TCRdb's copy, which holds only in-frame ones; the method was immunoSEQ multiplex PCR. Of over 2 million clones in the sample, roughly 95% were seen once. Naive CD8 cells comprised CD45RO-negative, CCR7-positively selected cells, excluding terminally differentiated effector memory CD45RA+ cells. This TCR derives from a man aged 18 to 30 in good health. The sequenced sample consisted of naive CD8+ T cells sorted from blood. The chain couples TRBV30 to TRBJ1-1, with TRBD1 matching over 8 bases. The CDR3 protein is CAWSVRPGGPDLNTEAFF. CDR3 DNA: TGTGCCTGGAGCGTCAGACCAGGGGGCCCAGACCTGAACACTGAAGCTTTCTTT.